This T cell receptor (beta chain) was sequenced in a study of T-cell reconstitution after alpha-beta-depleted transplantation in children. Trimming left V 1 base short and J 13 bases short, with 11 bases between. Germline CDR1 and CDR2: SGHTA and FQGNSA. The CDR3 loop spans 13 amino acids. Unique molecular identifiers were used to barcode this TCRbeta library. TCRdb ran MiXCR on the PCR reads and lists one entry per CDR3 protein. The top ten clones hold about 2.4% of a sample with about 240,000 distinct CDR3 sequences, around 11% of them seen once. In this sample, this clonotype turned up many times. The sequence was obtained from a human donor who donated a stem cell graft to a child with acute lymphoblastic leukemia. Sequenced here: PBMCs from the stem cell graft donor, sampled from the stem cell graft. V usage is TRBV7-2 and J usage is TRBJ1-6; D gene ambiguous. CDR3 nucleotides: TGTGCCAGCAGCTTAGGGAGGCCTAATCCCCTCCACTTT. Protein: CASSLGRPNPLHF.